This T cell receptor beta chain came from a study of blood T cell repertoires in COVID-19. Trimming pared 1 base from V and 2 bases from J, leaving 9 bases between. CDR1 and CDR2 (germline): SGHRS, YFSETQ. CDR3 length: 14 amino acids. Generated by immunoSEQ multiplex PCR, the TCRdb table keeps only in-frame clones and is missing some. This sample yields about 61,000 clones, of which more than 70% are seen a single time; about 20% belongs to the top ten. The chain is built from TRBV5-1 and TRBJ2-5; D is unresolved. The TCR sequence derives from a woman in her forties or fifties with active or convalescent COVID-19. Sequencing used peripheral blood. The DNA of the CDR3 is TGCGCCAGCAGCTTGTCGCTAGGTCAAGAGACCCAGTACTTC. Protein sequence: CASSLSLGQETQYF.